This T cell receptor beta chain was profiled in a study of long-term antiretroviral therapy in people with HIV. Before DNA extraction, about 0.95-10 million cryopreserved PBMC were held in the samples. As concerns this clone: The antigen remains undetermined.

Notes on the study in general: Those clones which expanded before ART made up the dominant part of the repertoire at all time points. Although diversity increased after ART, it remained lower than in transplant donor controls.

At survey level, the immunoSEQ assay was run in its v3.0 version. TCRdb keeps only in-frame clones here, not all; method: immunoSEQ multiplex PCR. The table lists about 25,000 clones, around 88% of them singletons. This TCR came from a young man with HIV. Sample: unsorted PBMCs, taken roughly 4.5 years after starting antiretroviral therapy.

Here the CDR3 DNA reads TGCGCCAGCAGCTTGGACGGACAGGGGGTAACGGGCTACACCTTC. This gives the protein CASSLDGQGVTGYTF. V gene TRBV5-1 combines with J gene TRBJ1-2, with 10 bases identical to TRBD1. This CDR3 region has 15 residues. Per germline, CDR1 SGHRS and CDR2 YFSETQ. Germline trimming cut 0 bases from V and 8 bases from J; bases unmatched to any gene: 7.